These 21 T cell receptor beta chains share one sample of origin, sequenced in a study of T cells in Graves' hyperthyroidism and ophthalmopathy. There were TCR beta CDR3 regions amplified from RNA transcripts. During a first-round RT-PCR of the TCR CDR3, the HTBI primer set was used. MiXCR, applied by TCRdb to the multiplex PCR reads, yields one record per CDR3 protein. The data hold a few hundred thousand distinct CDR3 sequences, with less than 20% observed a single time. Sequenced sample: blood. All receptors derive from a woman aged 18-29 years with Graves' hyperthyroidism.

This clonotype was recorded many times. The chain joins TRBV7-2 to TRBJ2-1, with D uncertain. V was pared by 1 base and J by 3 bases, with 7 bases between. Germline V CDR1 and CDR2: SGHTA, FQGNSA. The length of the CDR3 is 14 residues. CDR3 in amino acids: CASSLVADYNEQFF. CDR3 sequence (DNA): TGTGCCAGCAGCTTAGTGGCGGACTACAATGAGCAGTTCTTC.

The chain recombines TRBV6-2 or TRBV6-3 with TRBJ1-5; TRBD1 might be the D (5 bases). Trimming removed 0 bases at V and 7 bases at J, with 10 bases between. The germline V gene has CDR1 MNHEY and CDR2 SVGEGT. The CDR3 loop spans 14 amino acids. The CDR3 DNA reads TGTGCCAGCAGTTACTCGGGGGTTGGGCAGCCCCAGCATTTT. Translation gives CASSYSGVGQPQHF.

In this sample, this clonotype turned up many times. The CDR3 bases are TGTGCCAGCAGACGGGGACGGCTATCGGAGGGGGACGAGCAGTACTTC. Protein product: CASRRGRLSEGDEQYF. The rearrangement uses TRBV6-1 and TRBJ2-7; perhaps D is TRBD1 or TRBD2 (6 bases each). V lost 6 bases, J lost 5 bases, and 23 bases lay in between. CDR1 is MNHNS, CDR2 SASEGT, per germline. This CDR3 has 16 amino acids.

This clonotype was detected many times. The rearrangement uses TRBV11-2 and TRBJ2-2, with 10 bases identical to TRBD2. CDR1 is SGHAT and CDR2 is FQNNGV in the germline V gene. The CDR3 extends over 18 amino acids. Losses at the gene ends were 4 bases for V and 3 bases for J; bases not matched to a gene: 11. CDR3 bases: TGTGCCAGCAGCTCCACGACTAGCGGGCGCCCCGACACCGGGGAGCTGTTTTTT. Its protein is CASSSTTSGRPDTGELFF. Drawing the rest from reference TRBV11-2 and TRBJ2-2, the complete variable domain is EAGVAQSPRYKIIEKRQSVAFWCNPISGHATLYWYQQILGQGPKLLIQFQNNGVVDDSQLPKDRFSAERLKGVDSTLKIQPAKLEDSAVYLCASSSTTSGRPDTGELFFGEGSRLTVL.

There are many counts of this clonotype. The genes are TRBV6-5 and TRBJ2-7, with 7 bases that match TRBD1. Germline V gene data show CDR1 as MNHEY and CDR2 as SVGAGI. The trim removed 2 bases at V and 5 bases at J, leaving 6 bases unmatched. This CDR3 is built from 14 residues. The CDR3 loop reads CASSYDRVAHEQYF. The CDR3, as DNA: TGTGCCAGCAGTTACGACAGGGTTGCCCACGAGCAGTACTTC.

This clonotype has a count of ten or more. The J gene is TRBJ1-5, the V gene TRBV6-1, with 7 bases fitting TRBD1. The CDR3 has 13 residues. Germline V gene sequence: CDR1 MNHNS, CDR2 SASEGT. Trimming removed 8 bases from V and 3 bases from J; junction bases left unmatched: 4. CDR3 DNA: TGTGCCAGCGCGGACAGGACCAATCAGCCCCAGCATTTT. Translating it yields CASADRTNQPQHF.

This clonotype was counted many times. V is TRBV5-5 and J is TRBJ2-5; no firm D call. Trimming cost V 0 bases and J 2 bases, with 5 bases left between them. The CDR3 contains 13 residues. The germline V gene encodes CDR1 SGHKS and CDR2 YYEKEE (reference sequence). CDR3 protein: CASSLDLQETQYF. The CDR3, as DNA: TGTGCCAGCAGCTTGGACCTGCAAGAGACCCAGTACTTC.

This clonotype was recorded a few times. The chain uses TRBV2 and TRBJ2-3; 13 nucleotides align to TRBD2. Germline CDR1 reads SNHLY; CDR2 reads FYNNEI. V gave up 8 bases and J gave up 6 bases; unmatched junction bases: 8. This CDR3 is 15 amino acids long. The CDR3 loop reads CASYRTSGGSDTQYF. CDR3 DNA: TGTGCCAGCTACCGGACTAGCGGGGGCTCCGATACGCAGTATTTT.

The sample holds many counts of this clonotype. The J gene is TRBJ1-5, the V gene TRBV28, with 7 bases lining up with TRBD1. The germline gives CDR1 MDHEN, CDR2 SYDVKM. CDR3 size: 15 residues. Germline trimming cut 5 bases from V and 4 bases from J; bases unmatched to any gene: 8. The CDR3 nucleotides are TGTGCCAGCAGTCCGACAGGGTTGTGGAATCAGCCCCAGCATTTT. Protein product: CASSPTGLWNQPQHF.

This clonotype was picked up many times. The V gene is TRBV29-1, the J gene TRBJ2-7; perhaps TRBD2 as D (5 bases). CDR1 is SQVTM and CDR2 is ANQGSEA in the germline V gene. The ends were cut back, 7 bases at V and 5 bases at J, with 12 bases in the middle. The CDR3 length is 11 residues. The CDR3 DNA follows: TGCAGCGCTACTCCGGGGAACGAGCAGTACTTC. Translating gives CSATPGNEQYF.

This clonotype was recorded at least ten times. The chain uses TRBV20-1 and TRBJ2-3; TRBD1 aligns across 9 bases. The CDR3 is 15 amino acids. With 5 bases clipped from V and 0 bases from J, the junction kept 6 bases outside the gene matches. From germline, CDR1 is DFQATT and CDR2 SNEGSKA (reference sequence). CDR3 loop: CSAFWTGVSTDTQYF. The CDR3 nucleotides are TGCAGTGCTTTCTGGACAGGGGTTAGCACAGATACGCAGTATTTT.

This clonotype was seen a handful of times. This may be a read error, as it is one base from a much larger clone. The V call is TRBV7-7, the J call TRBJ2-1, with D possibly TRBD2 on 5 matching bases. This CDR3 is built from 15 residues. Germline-derived CDR1 and CDR2 are SSHAT and FNYEAQ (reference sequence). The CDR3 region has the DNA TGTGCTAGCAGCTTAGCGCGAGATAGCAACTATGAGCAGTTCTTC. Its translation: CASSLARDSNYEQFF.

The V call is TRBV7-2, the J call TRBJ2-7, with 8 positions matching TRBD2. CDR3 length equals 15 residues. CDR1 is SGHTA and CDR2 is FQGNSA in the germline V gene. V lost 2 bases, J lost 4 bases, and 7 bases stayed unmatched. The CDR3 sequence is CASSLSQGTRYEQYF. CDR3 nucleotides: TGTGCCAGCAGCTTATCTCAGGGGACTAGGTACGAGCAGTACTTC.

This clonotype was found a few times. V gene TRBV5-1 combines with J gene TRBJ2-2; D possibly corresponds to TRBD1 (5 bases). The CDR3 has 16 amino acids. Looked up from germline, CDR1 is SGHRS and CDR2 is YFSETQ. The V gene lost 0 bases and the J gene lost 2 bases, with 11 bases spanning the gap. The CDR3 DNA reads as TGCGCCAGCAGCTTGGGTGCAGGGCCAAACACCGGGGAGCTGTTTTTT. Translated: CASSLGAGPNTGELFF.

There are many counts of this clonotype. The CDR3 nucleotides read TGTGCCAGCTCCCCCTACAGCTATGGCTACACCTTC. It translates to CASSPYSYGYTF. The rearrangement joins TRBV11-2 to TRBJ1-2; the D is unclear. This CDR3 contains 12 residues. Germline loops: CDR1 SGHAT, CDR2 FQNNGV. The V gene lost 8 bases and the J gene lost 4 bases, with 11 bases spanning the gap.

Comment on this clonotype: A much more abundant neighbour one base away suggests this may be a read error. The chain recombines TRBV27 with TRBJ1-6; D might be TRBD1 (6 bases). This CDR3 spans 17 amino acids. Germline assignment: CDR1 MNHEY and CDR2 SMNVEV (reference sequence). The CDR3 is CPSSTPRGGLYNSPLHF. The CDR3, as DNA: TGTCCCAGCAGCACCCCCCGGGGGGGGCTCTATAATTCACCCCTCCACTTT.

This clonotype was seen a handful of times. The CDR3 is CASSLPSAYSYNEQFF. Here the CDR3 DNA reads TGTGCCAGCAGCCTCCCCAGCGCCTACTCCTACAATGAGCAGTTCTTC. The V gene is TRBV9, the J gene TRBJ2-1; D not resolved. This CDR3 is built from 16 residues. V lost 4 bases and J 0 bases, leaving 14 bases between the germline ends. CDR1 and CDR2 (germline): SGDLS, YYNGEE.

This clonotype showed up many times. This chain joins TRBV5-1 and TRBJ2-1, with TRBD2 matching over 11 bases. CDR1 and CDR2 from the germline V gene are SGHRS and YFSETQ. After removal of 2 bases from V and 8 bases from J, the junction contained 9 bases not matched to a gene. The CDR3 loop spans 16 amino acids. For the CDR3, the DNA is TGCGCCAGCAGCTTTGTCACTAGCGGGAGAAACCATGAGCAGTTCTTC. It translates to CASSFVTSGRNHEQFF.

This clonotype appeared a few times. The rearrangement uses TRBV19 and TRBJ2-7; D is unclear. The CDR3 length is 15 residues. Germline V gene data show CDR1 as LNHDA and CDR2 as SQIVND (reference sequence). Trimming left V 6 bases short and J 0 bases short, with 15 bases between. CDR3 bases: TGTGCCAGTAGCTCGAACGTACTAACCTCCTACGAGCAGTACTTC. Its translation: CASSSNVLTSYEQYF.

This clonotype appeared many times. V is TRBV20-1 and J is TRBJ1-2; 7 bases are a match to TRBD1. Germline CDR1 is DFQATT and CDR2 is SNEGSKA (reference sequence). The junction had 11 bases not matched to a gene; V was cut back by 0 bases and J by 1 base. The CDR3 runs 17 residues. The CDR3 nucleotides read TGCAGTGCTAGAGATAATACCGCGACAGGGTTTAACTATGGCTACACCTTC. It codes for CSARDNTATGFNYGYTF.

This clonotype was seen repeatedly, ten times or more. V is TRBV6-6 and J is TRBJ2-7; possible D gene TRBD1, 6 bases. Germline V lookup: CDR1 MNHNY, CDR2 SVGAGI (reference sequence). V was pared by 0 bases and J by 0 bases, with 15 bases between. The CDR3 extends over 17 amino acids. CDR3 residues: CASSYSSLGAGSYEQYF. CDR3 DNA: TGTGCCAGCAGTTACTCGAGCTTGGGGGCCGGCTCCTACGAGCAGTACTTC.